In its sample, the clone carrying this T cell receptor (beta chain) was seen a few times. Produced via immunoSEQ multiplex PCR; TCRdb's table is partial and in-frame only. The sample includes hundreds of thousands of clones, 80% to 90% of them seen just once. Individuals drawn from 24 US areas were about 18 to 90 years old. Looked up from germline, CDR1 is GTSNPN and CDR2 is SVGIG (reference sequence). This CDR3 has 13 amino acids. With 4 bases removed from V and 4 bases from J, the gap between germline ends came to 13 bases. This sample stems from a study of blood T cell repertoires in COVID-19. Study details: Researchers got acute and convalescent COVID-19 samples from the United States, Italy and Spain.

V and J are TRBV30 and TRBJ1-2, with a weak D call TRBD1 (5 bases). The clonotype originates from a man aged 35-49 years who had recovered from COVID-19. Input material: PBMCs or T cells enriched from blood (not recorded which). The CDR3, as DNA: TGTGCCTGGATCCGAACCCAGGGCTATGGCTACACCTTC. Translation: CAWIRTQGYGYTF. Using reference TRBV30 and TRBJ1-2 for the parts outside the CDR3, the full variable domain is SQTIHQWPATLVQPVGSPLSLECTVEGTSNPNLYWYRQAAGRGLQLLFYSVGIGQISSEVPQNLSASRPQDRQFILSSKKLLLSDSGFYLCAWIRTQGYGYTFGSGTRLTVV.